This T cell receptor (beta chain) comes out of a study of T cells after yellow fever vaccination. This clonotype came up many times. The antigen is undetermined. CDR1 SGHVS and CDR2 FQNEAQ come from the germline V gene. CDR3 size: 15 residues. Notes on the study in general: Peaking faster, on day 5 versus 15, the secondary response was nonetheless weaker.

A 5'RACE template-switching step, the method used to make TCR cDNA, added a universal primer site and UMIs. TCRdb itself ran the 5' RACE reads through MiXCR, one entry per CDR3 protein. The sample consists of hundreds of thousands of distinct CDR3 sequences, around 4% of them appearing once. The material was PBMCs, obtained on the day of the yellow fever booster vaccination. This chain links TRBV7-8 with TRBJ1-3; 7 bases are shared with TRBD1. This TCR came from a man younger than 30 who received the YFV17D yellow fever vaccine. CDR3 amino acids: CASSRGGGEVNTIYF. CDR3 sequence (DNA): TGTGCGTCCTCCCGGGGAGGGGGCGAGGTGAACACCATATATTTT.